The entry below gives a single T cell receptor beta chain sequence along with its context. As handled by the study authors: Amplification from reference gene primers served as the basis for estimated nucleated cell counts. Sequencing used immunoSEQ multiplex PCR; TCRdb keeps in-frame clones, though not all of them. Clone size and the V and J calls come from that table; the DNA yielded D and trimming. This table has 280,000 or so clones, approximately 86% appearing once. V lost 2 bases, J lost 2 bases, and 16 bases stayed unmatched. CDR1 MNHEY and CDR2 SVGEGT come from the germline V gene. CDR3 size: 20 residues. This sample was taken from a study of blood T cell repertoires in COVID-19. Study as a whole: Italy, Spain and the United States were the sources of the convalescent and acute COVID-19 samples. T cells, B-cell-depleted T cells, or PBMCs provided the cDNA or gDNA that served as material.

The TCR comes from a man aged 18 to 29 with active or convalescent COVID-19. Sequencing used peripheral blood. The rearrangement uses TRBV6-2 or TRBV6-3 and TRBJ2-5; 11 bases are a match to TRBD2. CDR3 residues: CASSYTGLAGLPKKQETQYF. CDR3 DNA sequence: TGTGCCAGCAGTTACACCGGACTAGCGGGTCTTCCAAAAAAACAAGAGACCCAGTACTTC.